This T cell receptor (beta chain) was captured in a study of blood T cell repertoires in COVID-19. Study-level information: The United States, Italy and Spain supplied acute and convalescent COVID-19 samples. T cells, B-cell-depleted T cells, or PBMCs supplied cDNA or gDNA.

The CDR3 has 16 amino acids. Unmatched junction bases numbered 5, after V lost 3 bases and J lost 0 bases. Germline V gene sequence: CDR1 SGHTA, CDR2 FQGNSA. The table lists this clone with a count of one. Methods used by the authors: Using reference gene primer amplification, nucleated cell counts were estimated. Sequencing was performed with immunoSEQ multiplex PCR; in TCRdb, only in-frame clones are kept and a portion is missing. That table gives V, J and clone size, and the DNA gave D and trimming. Seen here are over 250,000 clones, over 65% observed once, and the top ten hold around 3.4%. This clonotype originated in a woman of 80 years or more with acute or convalescent COVID-19. The V call is TRBV7-2, the J call TRBJ2-3; 8 positions match TRBD2. The sample was peripheral blood. This chain's CDR3 is CASSFLAGSSTDTQYF. The CDR3 bases are TGTGCCAGCAGCTTCTTAGCGGGGTCTAGCACAGATACGCAGTATTTT.